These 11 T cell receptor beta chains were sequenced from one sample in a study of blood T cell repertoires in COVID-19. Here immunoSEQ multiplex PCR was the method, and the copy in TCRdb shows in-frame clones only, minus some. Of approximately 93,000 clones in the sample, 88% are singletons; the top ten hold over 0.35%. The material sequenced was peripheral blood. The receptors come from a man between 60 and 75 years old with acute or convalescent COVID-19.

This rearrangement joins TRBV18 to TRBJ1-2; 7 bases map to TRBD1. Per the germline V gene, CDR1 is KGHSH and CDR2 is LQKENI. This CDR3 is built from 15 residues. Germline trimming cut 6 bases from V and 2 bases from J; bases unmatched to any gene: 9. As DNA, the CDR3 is TGTGCCAGCTCGCCTAATCGGGACAGCAACTATGGCTACACCTTC. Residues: CASSPNRDSNYGYTF.

CDR3 coding DNA: TGCGCCAGCAAACAACAGGGCTCTGGAAACACCATATATTTT. Its translation: CASKQQGSGNTIYF. The V and J genes are TRBV5-1 and TRBJ1-3; possible D gene TRBD1, 6 bases. Germline values: CDR1 SGHRS, CDR2 YFSETQ. This CDR3 contains 14 residues. V was pared by 6 bases and J by 0 bases, with 10 bases between.

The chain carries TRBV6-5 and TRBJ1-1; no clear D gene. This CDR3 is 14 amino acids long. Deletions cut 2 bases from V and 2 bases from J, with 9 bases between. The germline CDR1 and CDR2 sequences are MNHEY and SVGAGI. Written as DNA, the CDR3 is TGTGCCAGCAGTTACCCTGACATCAACACTGAAGCTTTCTTT. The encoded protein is CASSYPDINTEAFF.

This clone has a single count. The CDR3 bases are TGTGCCAGCAGCCCCCGGACTAGCCCTTACACCGGGGAGCTGTTTTTT. This encodes CASSPRTSPYTGELFF. The chain carries TRBV21-1 and TRBJ2-2; no DNA check was done on the table's D call, TRBD2. TRBV21-1 is recorded as a pseudogene. The CDR3 runs to 16 residues.

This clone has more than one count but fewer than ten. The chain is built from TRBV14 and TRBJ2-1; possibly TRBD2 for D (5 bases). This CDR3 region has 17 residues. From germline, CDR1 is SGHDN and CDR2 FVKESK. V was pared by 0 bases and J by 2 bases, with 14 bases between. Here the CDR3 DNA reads TGTGCCAGCAGCCAAGATATGAGGGAGACTACCTACAATGAGCAGTTCTTC. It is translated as CASSQDMRETTYNEQFF.

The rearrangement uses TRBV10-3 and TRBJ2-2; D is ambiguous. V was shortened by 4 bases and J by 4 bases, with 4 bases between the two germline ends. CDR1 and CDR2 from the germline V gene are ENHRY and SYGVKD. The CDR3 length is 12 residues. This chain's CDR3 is CAISASTGELFF. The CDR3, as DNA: TGTGCCATCAGTGCGAGCACCGGGGAGCTGTTTTTT.

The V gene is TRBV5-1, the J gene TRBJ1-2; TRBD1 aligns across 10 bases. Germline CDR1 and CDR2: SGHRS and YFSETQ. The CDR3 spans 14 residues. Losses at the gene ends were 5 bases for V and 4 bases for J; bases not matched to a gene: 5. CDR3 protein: CASRPTGGFYGYTF. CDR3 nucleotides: TGCGCCAGCAGACCGACAGGGGGCTTCTATGGCTACACCTTC.

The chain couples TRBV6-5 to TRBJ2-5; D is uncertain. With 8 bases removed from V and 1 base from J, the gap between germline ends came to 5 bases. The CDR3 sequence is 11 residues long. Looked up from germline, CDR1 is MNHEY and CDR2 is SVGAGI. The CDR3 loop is CASLLQETQYF. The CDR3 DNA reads TGTGCCAGCCTACTCCAAGAGACCCAGTACTTC.

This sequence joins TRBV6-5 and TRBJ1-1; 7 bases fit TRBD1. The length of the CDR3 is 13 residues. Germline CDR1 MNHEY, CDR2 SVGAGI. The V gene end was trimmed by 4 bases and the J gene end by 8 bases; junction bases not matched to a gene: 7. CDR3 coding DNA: TGTGCCAGCAGTTGGGGTGAGACAGGGGAAGCTTTCTTT. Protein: CASSWGETGEAFF.

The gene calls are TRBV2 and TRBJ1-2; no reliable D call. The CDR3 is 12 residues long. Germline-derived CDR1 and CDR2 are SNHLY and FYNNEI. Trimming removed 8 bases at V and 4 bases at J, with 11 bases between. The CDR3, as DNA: TGTGCCAGCGCATGGGAGGGCTATGGCTACACCTTC. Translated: CASAWEGYGYTF.

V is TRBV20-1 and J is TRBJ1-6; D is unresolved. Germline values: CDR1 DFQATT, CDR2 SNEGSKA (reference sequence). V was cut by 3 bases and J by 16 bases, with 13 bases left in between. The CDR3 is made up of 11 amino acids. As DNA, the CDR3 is TGCAGTGCTAGGATCGGAGACTCTCTCCACTTT. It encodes CSARIGDSLHF.